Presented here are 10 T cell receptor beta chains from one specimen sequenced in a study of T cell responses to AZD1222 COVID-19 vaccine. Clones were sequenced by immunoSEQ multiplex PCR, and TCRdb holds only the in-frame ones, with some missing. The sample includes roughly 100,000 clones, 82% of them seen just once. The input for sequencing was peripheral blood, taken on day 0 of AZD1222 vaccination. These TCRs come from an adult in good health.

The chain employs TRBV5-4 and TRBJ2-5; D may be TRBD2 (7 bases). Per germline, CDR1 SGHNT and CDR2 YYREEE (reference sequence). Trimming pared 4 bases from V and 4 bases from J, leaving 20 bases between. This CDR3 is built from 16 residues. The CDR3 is CASSSGTGGPGETQYF. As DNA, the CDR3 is TGTGCCAGCAGCAGTGGGACGGGGGGCCCGGGAGAGACCCAGTACTTC.

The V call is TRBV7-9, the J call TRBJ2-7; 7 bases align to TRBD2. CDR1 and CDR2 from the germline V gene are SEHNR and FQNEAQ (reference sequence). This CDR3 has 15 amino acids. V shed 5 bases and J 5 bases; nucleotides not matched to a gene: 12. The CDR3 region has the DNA TGTGCCAGCAGCCCAACTACCGCGGGGGACCACGAGCAGTACTTC. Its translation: CASSPTTAGDHEQYF.

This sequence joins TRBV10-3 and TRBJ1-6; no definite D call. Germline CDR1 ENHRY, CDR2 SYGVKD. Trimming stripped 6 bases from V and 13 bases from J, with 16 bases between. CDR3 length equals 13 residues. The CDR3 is CAISPDRVEPLHF. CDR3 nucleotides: TGTGCCATCAGCCCGGACCGGGTGGAGCCCCTCCACTTT.

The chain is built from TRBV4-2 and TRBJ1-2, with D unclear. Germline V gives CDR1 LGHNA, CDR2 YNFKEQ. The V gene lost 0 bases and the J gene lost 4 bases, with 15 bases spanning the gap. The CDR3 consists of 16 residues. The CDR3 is CASSQEEGHLRYGYTF. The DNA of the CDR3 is TGTGCCAGCAGCCAAGAGGAAGGTCATCTTCGCTATGGCTACACCTTC.

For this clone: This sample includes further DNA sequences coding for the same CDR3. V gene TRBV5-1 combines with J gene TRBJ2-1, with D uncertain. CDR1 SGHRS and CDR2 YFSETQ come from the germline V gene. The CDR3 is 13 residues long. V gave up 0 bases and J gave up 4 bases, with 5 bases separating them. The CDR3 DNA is TGCGCCAGCAGCTTGGACGGATACAATGAGCAGTTCTTC. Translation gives CASSLDGYNEQFF.

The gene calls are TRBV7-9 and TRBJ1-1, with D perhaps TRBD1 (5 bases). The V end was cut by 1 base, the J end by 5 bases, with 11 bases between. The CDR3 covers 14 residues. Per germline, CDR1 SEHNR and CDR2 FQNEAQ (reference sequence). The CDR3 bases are TGTGCCAGCAGCTTAGAGGGGAGCAGGACTGAAGCTTTCTTT. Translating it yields CASSLEGSRTEAFF.

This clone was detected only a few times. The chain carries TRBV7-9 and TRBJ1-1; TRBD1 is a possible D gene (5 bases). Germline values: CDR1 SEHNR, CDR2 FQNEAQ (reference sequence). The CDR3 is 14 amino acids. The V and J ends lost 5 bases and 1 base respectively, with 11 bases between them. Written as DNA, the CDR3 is TGTGCCAGCAGCCCGGGGCAGAGGAACACTGAAGCTTTCTTT. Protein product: CASSPGQRNTEAFF.

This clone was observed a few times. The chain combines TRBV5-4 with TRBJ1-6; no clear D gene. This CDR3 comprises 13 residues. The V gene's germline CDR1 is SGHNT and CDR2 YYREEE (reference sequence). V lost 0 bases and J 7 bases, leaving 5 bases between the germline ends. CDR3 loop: CASSLAKNSPLHF. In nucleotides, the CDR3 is TGTGCCAGCAGCTTGGCTAAGAATTCACCCCTCCACTTT.

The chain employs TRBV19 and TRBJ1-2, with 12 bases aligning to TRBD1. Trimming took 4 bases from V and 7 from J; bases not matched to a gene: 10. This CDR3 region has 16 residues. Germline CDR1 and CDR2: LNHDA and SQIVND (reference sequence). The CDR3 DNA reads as TGTGCCAGTAGTACCCCCGGGACAGGGGGCTTAGGTGGCTACACCTTC. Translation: CASSTPGTGGLGGYTF. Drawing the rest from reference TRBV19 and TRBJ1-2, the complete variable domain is DGGITQSPKYLFRKEGQNVTLSCEQNLNHDAMYWYRQDPGQGLRLIYYSQIVNDFQKGDIAEGYSVSREKKESFPLTVTSAQKNPTAFYLCASSTPGTGGLGGYTFGSGTRLTVV.

The CDR3 DNA sequence: TGCGCCAGCAGCCAAGGGTCGGACTATGGCTACACCTTC. Translated: CASSQGSDYGYTF. The J gene is TRBJ1-2, the V gene TRBV4-3; D not resolved. Germline V gene sequence: CDR1 LGHNA, CDR2 YSLEER. The CDR3 sequence is 13 residues long. V lost 1 base to trimming and J lost 3 bases, with 6 bases between them.